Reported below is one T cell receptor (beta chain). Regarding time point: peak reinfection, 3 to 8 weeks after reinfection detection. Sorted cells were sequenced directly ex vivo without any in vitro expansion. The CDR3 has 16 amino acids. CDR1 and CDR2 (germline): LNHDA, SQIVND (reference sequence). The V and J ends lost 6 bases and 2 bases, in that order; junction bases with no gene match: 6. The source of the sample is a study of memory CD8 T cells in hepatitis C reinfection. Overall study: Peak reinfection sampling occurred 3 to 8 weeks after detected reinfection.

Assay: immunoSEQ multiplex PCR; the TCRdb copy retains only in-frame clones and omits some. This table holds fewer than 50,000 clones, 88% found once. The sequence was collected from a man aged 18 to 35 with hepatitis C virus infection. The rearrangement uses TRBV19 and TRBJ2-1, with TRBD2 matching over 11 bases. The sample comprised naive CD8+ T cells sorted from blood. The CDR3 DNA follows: TGTGCCAGTAGACCACTACTAGCGGGGGCCTACAATGAGCAGTTCTTC. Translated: CASRPLLAGAYNEQFF.